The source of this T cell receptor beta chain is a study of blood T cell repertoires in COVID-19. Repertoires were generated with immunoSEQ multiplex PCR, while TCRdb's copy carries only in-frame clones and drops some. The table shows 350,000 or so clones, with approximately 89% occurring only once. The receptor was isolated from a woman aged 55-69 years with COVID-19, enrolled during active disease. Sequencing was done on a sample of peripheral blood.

Written as DNA, the CDR3 is TGCGCCAGCAGCTGGTCAGTTGGGGGCACGGCTTACGAGCAGTACTTC. Protein product: CASSWSVGGTAYEQYF. The rearrangement joins TRBV5-1 to TRBJ2-7; D may be TRBD1 (6 bases). The CDR3 totals 16 residues. V gave up 3 bases and J gave up 4 bases, with 20 bases separating them. Germline assignment: CDR1 SGHRS and CDR2 YFSETQ.